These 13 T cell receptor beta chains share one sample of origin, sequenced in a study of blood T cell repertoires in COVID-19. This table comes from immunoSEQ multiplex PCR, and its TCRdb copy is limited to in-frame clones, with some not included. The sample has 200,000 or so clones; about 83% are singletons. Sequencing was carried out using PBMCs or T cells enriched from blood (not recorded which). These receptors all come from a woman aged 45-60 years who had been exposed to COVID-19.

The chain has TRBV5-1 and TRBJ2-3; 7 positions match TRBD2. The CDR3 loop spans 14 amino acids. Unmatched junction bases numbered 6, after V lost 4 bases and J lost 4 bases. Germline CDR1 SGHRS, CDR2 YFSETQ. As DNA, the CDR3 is TGCGCCAGCAGCCCGGGACTATTGGCAGATACGCAGTATTTT. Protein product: CASSPGLLADTQYF.

CDR3 loop: CASSYERDSETQYF. DNA for the CDR3: TGTGCCAGCAGTTACGAGAGGGATTCGGAGACCCAGTACTTC. This chain joins TRBV6-5 and TRBJ2-5; possibly TRBD2 for D (5 bases). Trimming took off 2 bases at V and 5 bases at J, with 12 bases between the two ends. The CDR3 contains 14 residues. Germline loops: CDR1 MNHEY, CDR2 SVGAGI.

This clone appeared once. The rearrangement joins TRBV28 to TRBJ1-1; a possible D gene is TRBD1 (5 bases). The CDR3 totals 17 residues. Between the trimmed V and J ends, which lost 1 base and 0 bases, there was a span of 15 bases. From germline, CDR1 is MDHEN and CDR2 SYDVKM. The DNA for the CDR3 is TGTGCCAGCAGTTTATACCAGGGATCCGTAGTGAACACTGAAGCTTTCTTT. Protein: CASSLYQGSVVNTEAFF.

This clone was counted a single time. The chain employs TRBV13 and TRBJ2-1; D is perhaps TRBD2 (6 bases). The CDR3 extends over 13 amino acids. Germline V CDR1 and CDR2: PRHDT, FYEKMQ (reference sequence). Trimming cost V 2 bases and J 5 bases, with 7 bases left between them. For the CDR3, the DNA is TGTGCCAGCAGCTTAAGGACTAACAATGAGCAGTTCTTC. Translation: CASSLRTNNEQFF.

DNA for the CDR3: TGTGCCAGCAGCTTAAAGCCAGGCGCCAATCAGCCCCAGCATTTT. This gives the protein CASSLKPGANQPQHF. This chain connects TRBV7-2 to TRBJ1-5; D gene unclear. Per the germline V gene, CDR1 is SGHTA and CDR2 is FQGNSA. CDR3 length equals 15 residues. V was trimmed by 2 bases and J by 3 bases, leaving 11 bases between them.

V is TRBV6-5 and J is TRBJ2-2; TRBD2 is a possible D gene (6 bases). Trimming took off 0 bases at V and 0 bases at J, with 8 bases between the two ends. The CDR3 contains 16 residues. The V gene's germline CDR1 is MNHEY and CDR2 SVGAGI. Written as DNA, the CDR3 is TGTGCCAGCAGTTACTCCGCGGGGACGAACACCGGGGAGCTGTTTTTT. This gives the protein CASSYSAGTNTGELFF.

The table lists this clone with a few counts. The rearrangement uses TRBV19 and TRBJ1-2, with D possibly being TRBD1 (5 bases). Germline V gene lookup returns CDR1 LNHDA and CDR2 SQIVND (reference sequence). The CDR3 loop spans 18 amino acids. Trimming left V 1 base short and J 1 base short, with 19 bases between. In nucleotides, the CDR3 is TGTGCCAGTAGTATAGGAGGAGGGGACGCCCTTCTTAACTATGGCTACACCTTC. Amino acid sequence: CASSIGGGDALLNYGYTF.

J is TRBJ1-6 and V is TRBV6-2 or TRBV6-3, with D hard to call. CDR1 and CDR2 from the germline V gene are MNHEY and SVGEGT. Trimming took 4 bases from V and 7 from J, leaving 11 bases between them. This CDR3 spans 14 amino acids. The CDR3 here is CASSFELSNSPLHF. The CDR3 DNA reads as TGTGCCAGCAGTTTCGAGCTTTCAAATTCACCCCTCCACTTT.

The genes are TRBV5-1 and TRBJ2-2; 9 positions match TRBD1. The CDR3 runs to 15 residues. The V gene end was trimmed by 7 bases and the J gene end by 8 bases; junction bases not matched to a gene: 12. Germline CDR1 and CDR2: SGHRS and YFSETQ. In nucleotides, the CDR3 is TGCGCCAGCCATTTACAGGGGGCGAGGTCGGGGGAGCTGTTTTTT. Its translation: CASHLQGARSGELFF.

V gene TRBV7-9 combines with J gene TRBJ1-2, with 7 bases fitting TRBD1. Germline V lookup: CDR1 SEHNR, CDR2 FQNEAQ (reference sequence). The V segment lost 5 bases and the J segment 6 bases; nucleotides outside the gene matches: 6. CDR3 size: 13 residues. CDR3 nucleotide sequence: TGTGCCAGCAGCCCTCACGACAGGGATGGCTACACCTTC. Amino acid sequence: CASSPHDRDGYTF.

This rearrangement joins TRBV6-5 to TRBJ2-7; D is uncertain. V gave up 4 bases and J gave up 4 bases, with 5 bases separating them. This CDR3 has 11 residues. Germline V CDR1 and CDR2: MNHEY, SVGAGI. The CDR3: CASSSNYEQYF. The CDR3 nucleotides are TGTGCCAGCAGTTCTAATTACGAGCAGTACTTC.

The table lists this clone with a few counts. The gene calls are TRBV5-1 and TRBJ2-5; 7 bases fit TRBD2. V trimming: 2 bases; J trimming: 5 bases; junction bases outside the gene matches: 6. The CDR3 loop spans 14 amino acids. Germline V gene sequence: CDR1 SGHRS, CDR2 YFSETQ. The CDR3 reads CASSLGLGVETQYF. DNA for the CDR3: TGCGCCAGCAGCTTAGGACTAGGGGTGGAGACCCAGTACTTC.

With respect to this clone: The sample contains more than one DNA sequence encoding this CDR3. The CDR3 DNA reads TGTGCCACCAGCAGAGCGGGGACAGGCAACACTGAAGCTTTCTTT. Translated, it gives CATSRAGTGNTEAFF. The J gene is TRBJ1-1, the V gene TRBV15; 8 nucleotides agree with TRBD1. The germline V gene encodes CDR1 LNHNV and CDR2 YYDKDF (reference sequence). The length of the CDR3 is 15 residues. V trimming: 1 base; J trimming: 2 bases; junction bases outside the gene matches: 3. Full variable domain (missing parts from reference TRBV15 and TRBJ1-1): DAMVIQNPRYQVTQFGKPVTLSCSQTLNHNVMYWYQQKSSQAPKLLFHYYDKDFNNEADTPDNFQSRRPNTSFCFLDIRSPGLGDTAMYLCATSRAGTGNTEAFFGQGTRLTVV.